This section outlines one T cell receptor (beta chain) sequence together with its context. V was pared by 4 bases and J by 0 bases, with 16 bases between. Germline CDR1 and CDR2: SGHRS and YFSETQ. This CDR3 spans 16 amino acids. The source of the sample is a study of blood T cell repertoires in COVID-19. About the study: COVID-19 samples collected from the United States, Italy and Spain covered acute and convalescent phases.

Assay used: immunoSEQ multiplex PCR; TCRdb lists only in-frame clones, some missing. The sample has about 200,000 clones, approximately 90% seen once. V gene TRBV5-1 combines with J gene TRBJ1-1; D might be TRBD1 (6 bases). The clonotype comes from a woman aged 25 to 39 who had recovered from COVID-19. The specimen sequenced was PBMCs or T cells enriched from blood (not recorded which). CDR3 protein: CASSPIPTGVNTEAFF. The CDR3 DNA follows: TGCGCCAGCAGCCCAATCCCGACAGGCGTGAACACTGAAGCTTTCTTT. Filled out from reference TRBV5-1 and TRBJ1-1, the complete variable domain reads KAGVTQTPRYLIKTRGQQVTLSCSPISGHRSVSWYQQTPGQGLQFLFEYFSETQRNKGNFPGRFSGRQFSNSRSEMNVSTLELGDSALYLCASSPIPTGVNTEAFFGQGTRLTVV.